This T cell receptor beta chain was identified in a study of technical replicates of blood from four donors. Clones were sequenced by immunoSEQ multiplex PCR, and TCRdb holds only the in-frame ones, with some missing. This table has around 98,000 clones, nearly 97% appearing once. Unmatched junction bases numbered 11, after V lost 6 bases and J lost 5 bases. Germline CDR1 is MNHEY and CDR2 is SMNVEV (reference sequence). CDR3 size: 16 residues. Source material: T cells isolated from PBMCs. The chain is built from TRBV27 and TRBJ2-2; TRBD2 aligns across 8 bases. This TCR was sampled from a human donor in good health. CDR3 region: CASRRAGAQQTGELFF. As DNA, the CDR3 is TGTGCCAGCAGACGAGCGGGGGCCCAACAGACCGGGGAGCTGTTTTTT.